This T cell receptor (beta chain) was recorded in a study of neoadjuvant anti-PD-1 for oral cavity cancer. This CDR3 region has 17 residues. J gave up 11 bases and V 4 bases, and 15 bases lay outside the gene matches. From germline, CDR1 is MNHEY and CDR2 SMNVEV (reference sequence). Patients were newly diagnosed with stage II-IVA oral cavity squamous cell carcinoma without prior systemic or radiation treatment. The patients had HPV-negative, locally advanced oral cavity squamous cell carcinoma. No culture or expansion preceded analysis of these blood cells. PBMC libraries mostly used around 510 ng of input genomic DNA, with six replicates per sample. Libraries were prepared by immunoSEQ multiplex PCR; TCRdb keeps only in-frame clonotypes and omits some of them. The sample contains 72,000 or so clones, around 88% of which appear only once.

The sequencing used PBMCs, collected before nivolumab (anti-PD-1) treatment. The gene calls are TRBV27 and TRBJ2-1, with TRBD1 matching 12 bases. The TCR sequence derives from a person between 40 and 79 years old with oral cavity squamous cell carcinoma. Written as DNA, the CDR3 is TGTGCCAGCAGTTCCTTATTCGGGGACAGGGGGCGATATCAGCAGTTCTTC. It encodes CASSSLFGDRGRYQQFF.